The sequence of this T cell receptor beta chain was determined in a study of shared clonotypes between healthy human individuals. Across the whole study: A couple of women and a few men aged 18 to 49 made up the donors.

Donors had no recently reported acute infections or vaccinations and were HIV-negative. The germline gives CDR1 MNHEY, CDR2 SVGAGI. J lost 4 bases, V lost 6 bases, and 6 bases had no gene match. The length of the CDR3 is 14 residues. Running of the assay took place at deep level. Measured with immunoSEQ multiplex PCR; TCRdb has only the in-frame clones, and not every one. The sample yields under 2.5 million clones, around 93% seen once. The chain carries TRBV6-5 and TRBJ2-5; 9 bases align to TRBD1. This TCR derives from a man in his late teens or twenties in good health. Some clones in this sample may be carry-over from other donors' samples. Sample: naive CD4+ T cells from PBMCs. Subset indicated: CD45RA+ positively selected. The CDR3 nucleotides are TGTGCCAGCAGCCAAACAGGGGGCGGAGAGACCCAGTACTTC. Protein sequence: CASSQTGGGETQYF.